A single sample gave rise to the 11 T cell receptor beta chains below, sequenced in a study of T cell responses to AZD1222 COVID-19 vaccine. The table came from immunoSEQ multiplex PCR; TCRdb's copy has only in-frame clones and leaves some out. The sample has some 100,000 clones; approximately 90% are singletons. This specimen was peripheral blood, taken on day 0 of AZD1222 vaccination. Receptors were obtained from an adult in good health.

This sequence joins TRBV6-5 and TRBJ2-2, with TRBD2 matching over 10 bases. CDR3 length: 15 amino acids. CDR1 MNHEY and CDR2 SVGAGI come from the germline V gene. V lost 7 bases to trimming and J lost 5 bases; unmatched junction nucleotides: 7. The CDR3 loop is CASNHLAGVTGELFF. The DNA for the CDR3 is TGTGCCAGCAACCACCTAGCGGGGGTTACCGGGGAGCTGTTTTTT.

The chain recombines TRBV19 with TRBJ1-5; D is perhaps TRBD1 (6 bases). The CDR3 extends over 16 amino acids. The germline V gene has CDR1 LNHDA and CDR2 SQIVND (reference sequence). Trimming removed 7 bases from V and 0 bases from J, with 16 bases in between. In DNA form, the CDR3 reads TGTGCCAGTACCCCAAAAGGGGGTTATAGCAATCAGCCCCAGCATTTT. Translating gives CASTPKGGYSNQPQHF.

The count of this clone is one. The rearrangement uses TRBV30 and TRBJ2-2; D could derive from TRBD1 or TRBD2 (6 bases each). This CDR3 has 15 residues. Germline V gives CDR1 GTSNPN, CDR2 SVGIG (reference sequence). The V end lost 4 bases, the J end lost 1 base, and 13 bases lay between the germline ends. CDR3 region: CAWKGEVMNTGELFF. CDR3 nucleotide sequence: TGTGCCTGGAAGGGGGAGGTTATGAACACCGGGGAGCTGTTTTTT.

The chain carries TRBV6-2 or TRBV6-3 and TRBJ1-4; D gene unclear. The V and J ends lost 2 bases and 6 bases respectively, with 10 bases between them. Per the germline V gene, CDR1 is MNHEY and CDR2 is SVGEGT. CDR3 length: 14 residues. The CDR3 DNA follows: TGTGCCAGCAGTTACAAGGGAAACGATGAAAAACTGTTTTTT. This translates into CASSYKGNDEKLFF.

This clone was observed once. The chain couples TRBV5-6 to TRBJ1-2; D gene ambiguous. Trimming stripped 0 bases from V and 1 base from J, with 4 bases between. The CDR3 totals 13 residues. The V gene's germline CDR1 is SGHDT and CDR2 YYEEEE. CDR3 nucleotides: TGTGCCAGCAGCTTGGAGGGTAACTATGGCTACACCTTC. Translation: CASSLEGNYGYTF.

The CDR3 loop is CASSLVLAGANEQFF. Written as DNA, the CDR3 is TGCGCCAGCAGCTTGGTGCTAGCGGGGGCCAATGAGCAGTTCTTC. This rearrangement joins TRBV5-1 to TRBJ2-1, with 10 bases aligning to TRBD2. Germline values: CDR1 SGHRS, CDR2 YFSETQ. V gave up 0 bases and J gave up 6 bases; unmatched junction bases: 3. The CDR3 loop spans 15 amino acids.

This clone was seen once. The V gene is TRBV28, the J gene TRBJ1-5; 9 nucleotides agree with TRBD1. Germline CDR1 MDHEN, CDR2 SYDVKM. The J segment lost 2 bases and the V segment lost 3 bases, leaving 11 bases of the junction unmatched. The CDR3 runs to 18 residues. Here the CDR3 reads CASSFGTGLLVGNQPQHF. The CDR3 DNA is TGTGCCAGCAGTTTCGGGACAGGGTTGTTAGTGGGCAATCAGCCCCAGCATTTT.

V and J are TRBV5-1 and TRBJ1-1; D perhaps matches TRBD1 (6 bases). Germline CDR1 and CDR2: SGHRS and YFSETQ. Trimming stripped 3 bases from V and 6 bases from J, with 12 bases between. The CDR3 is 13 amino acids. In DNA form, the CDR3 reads TGCGCCAGCAGCTCCTCAGGGGCCCCTGAAGCTTTCTTT. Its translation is CASSSSGAPEAFF.

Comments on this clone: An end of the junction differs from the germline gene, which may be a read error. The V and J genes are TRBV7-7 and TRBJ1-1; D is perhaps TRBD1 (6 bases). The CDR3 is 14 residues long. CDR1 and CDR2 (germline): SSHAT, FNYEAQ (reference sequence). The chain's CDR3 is CASSLVEGDTEAFF. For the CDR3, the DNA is TGTGCTAGCAGCTTAGTTGAGGGGGACACTGAAGCTTTCTTT.

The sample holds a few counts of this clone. CDR3 region: CASSYSRTFTGTSGLYNEQFF. The CDR3 DNA is TGTGCCAGCAGTTACTCCCGGACATTTACCGGGACTAGCGGGCTCTACAATGAGCAGTTCTTC. This sequence joins TRBV6-2 or TRBV6-3 and TRBJ2-1; the match to TRBD2 covers 12 bases. Germline V gene sequence: CDR1 MNHEY, CDR2 SVGEGT. J was trimmed by 3 bases and V by 0 bases; bases with no gene match: 15. The CDR3 runs to 21 residues.

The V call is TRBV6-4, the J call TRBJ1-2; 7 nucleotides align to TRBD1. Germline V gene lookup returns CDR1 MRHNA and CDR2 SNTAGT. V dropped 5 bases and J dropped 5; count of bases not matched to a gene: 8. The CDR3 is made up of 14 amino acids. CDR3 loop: CASSPEGANYGYTF. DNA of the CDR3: TGTGCCAGCAGTCCAGAGGGGGCCAATTATGGCTACACCTTC.